This T cell receptor beta chain emerged from a study of blood T cells in healthy people across ages. The sample holds a few counts of this clonotype. Its target is unknown. Through a sample-barcoded 5' primer and a J-beta primer mix, a second PCR was run for about 6 to 12 cycles. A single record per CDR3 protein comes from TCRdb applying MiXCR to the 5' RACE reads. The sample has about 280,000 distinct CDR3 sequences; 27% are singletons. Points from the study as a whole: Naive T cell percentage and TCR beta diversity correlated strongly. Diversity was higher, and naive CD4+ cells more numerous, in long-lived donors than in aged donors. Age showed a roughly linear inverse relationship with TCR beta diversity per million T cells.

V was pared by 0 bases and J by 9 bases, with 12 bases between. Germline V gives CDR1 SGHRS, CDR2 YFSETQ. This CDR3 region has 13 residues. Sample: blood. V gene TRBV5-1 combines with J gene TRBJ2-5; D uncertain. This TCR derives from a woman aged 70-85 years in good health. The CDR3 sequence: CASSLGFERPQYF. Here the CDR3 DNA reads TGCGCCAGCAGCTTGGGATTTGAGAGGCCCCAGTACTTC.